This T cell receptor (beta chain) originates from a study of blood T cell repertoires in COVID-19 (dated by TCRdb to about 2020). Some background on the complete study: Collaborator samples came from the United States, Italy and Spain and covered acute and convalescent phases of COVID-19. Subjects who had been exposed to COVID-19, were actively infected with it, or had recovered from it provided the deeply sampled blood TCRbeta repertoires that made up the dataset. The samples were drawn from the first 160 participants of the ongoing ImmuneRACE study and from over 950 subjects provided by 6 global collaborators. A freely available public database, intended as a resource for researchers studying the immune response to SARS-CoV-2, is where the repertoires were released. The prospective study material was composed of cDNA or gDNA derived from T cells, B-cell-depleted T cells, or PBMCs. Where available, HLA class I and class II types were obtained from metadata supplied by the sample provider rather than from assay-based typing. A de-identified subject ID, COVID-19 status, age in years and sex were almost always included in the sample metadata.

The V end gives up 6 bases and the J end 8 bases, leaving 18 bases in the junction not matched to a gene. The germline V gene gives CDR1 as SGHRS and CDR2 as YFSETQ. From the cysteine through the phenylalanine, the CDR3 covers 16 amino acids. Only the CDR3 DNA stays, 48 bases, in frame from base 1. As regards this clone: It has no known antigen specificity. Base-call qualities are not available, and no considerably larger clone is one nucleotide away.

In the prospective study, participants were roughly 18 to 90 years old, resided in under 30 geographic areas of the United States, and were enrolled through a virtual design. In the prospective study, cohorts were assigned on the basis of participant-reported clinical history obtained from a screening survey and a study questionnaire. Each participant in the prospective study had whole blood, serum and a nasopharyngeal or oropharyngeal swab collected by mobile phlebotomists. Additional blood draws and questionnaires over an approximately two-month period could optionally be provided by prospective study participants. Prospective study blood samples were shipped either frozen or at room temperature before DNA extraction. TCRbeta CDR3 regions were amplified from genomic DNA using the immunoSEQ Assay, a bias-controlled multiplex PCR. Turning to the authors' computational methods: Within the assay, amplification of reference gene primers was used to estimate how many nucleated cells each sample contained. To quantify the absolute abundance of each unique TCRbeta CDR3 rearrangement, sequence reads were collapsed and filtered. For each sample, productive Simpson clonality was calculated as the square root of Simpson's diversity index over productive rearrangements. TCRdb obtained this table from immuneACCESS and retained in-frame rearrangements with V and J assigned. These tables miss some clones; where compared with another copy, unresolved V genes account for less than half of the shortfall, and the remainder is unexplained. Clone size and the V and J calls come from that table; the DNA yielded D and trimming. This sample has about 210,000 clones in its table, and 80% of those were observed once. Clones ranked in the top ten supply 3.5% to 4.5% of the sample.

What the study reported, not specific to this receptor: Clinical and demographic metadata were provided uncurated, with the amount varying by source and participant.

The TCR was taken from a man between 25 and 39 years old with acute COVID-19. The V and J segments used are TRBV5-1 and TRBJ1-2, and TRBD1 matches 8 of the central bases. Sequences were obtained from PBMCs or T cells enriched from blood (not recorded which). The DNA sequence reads TGCGCCAGCAAGCGACAGGGGCGGGAGAGTCTGGACGGCTACACCTTC. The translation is CASKRQGRESLDGYTF. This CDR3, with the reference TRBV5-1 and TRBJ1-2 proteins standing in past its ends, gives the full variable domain KAGVTQTPRYLIKTRGQQVTLSCSPISGHRSVSWYQQTPGQGLQFLFEYFSETQRNKGNFPGRFSGRQFSNSRSEMNVSTLELGDSALYLCASKRQGRESLDGYTFGSGTRLTVV.